The 13 T cell receptor beta chains below come from one sample, sequenced in a study of CD8 T cells in ankylosing spondylitis. Each CDR3 protein is one row after TCRdb ran MiXCR on the 5' RACE reads. Of 200,000 to 300,000 distinct CDR3 sequences in the sample, 24% were seen once. Sequenced: blood, either unsorted or a sorted T cell fraction (not recorded which). Receptors were obtained from a male donor with ankylosing spondylitis or in good health (not recorded which).

The chain employs TRBV5-1 and TRBJ1-6, with 8 bases lining up with TRBD1. The trim removed 2 bases at V and 7 bases at J, leaving 2 bases unmatched. Germline-derived CDR1 and CDR2 are SGHRS and YFSETQ. The CDR3 has 14 amino acids. CDR3 coding DNA: TGCGCCAGCAGCTTCCAGGGGGCAAATTCACCCCTCCACTTT. Translating it yields CASSFQGANSPLHF.

This clonotype was seen many times. V usage is TRBV20-1 and J usage is TRBJ2-7; possible D gene TRBD1, 6 bases. Germline CDR1 DFQATT, CDR2 SNEGSKA (reference sequence). CDR3 size: 15 residues. Deletions cut 0 bases from V and 1 base from J, with 13 bases between. The CDR3 bases are TGCAGTGCTAGAGACACCGGGACATCTTCCTACGAGCAGTACTTC. Its protein is CSARDTGTSSYEQYF.

This clonotype turned up a few times. The rearrangement links TRBV12-3 or TRBV12-4 to TRBJ2-5, with no clear D. The CDR3 runs 12 residues. V was shortened by 8 bases and J by 11 bases, with 18 bases between the two germline ends. The CDR3 region is CASSLNLGPQYF. The CDR3 nucleotides read TGTGCCAGCTCGTTAAATCTAGGGCCTCAGTACTTC.

This clonotype was detected a few times. V and J are TRBV5-5 and TRBJ2-1; D call uncertain. Germline CDR1 reads SGHKS; CDR2 reads YYEKEE (reference sequence). This CDR3 has 12 amino acids. The V end lost 1 base, the J end lost 7 bases, and 6 bases lay between the germline ends. CDR3 sequence (DNA): TGTGCCAGCAGCTTGTCCGGGAATGAGCAGTTCTTC. Protein: CASSLSGNEQFF.

This chain joins TRBV20-1 and TRBJ2-7, with D tentatively TRBD2 (5 bases). V dropped 7 bases and J dropped 5 bases, with 15 bases sitting between them. CDR3 length: 12 amino acids. CDR1 is DFQATT, CDR2 SNEGSKA, per germline (reference sequence). The CDR3 reads CSVESAEDEQYF. The CDR3 DNA is TGCAGTGTTGAGAGCGCGGAGGACGAGCAGTACTTC.

V is TRBV20-1 and J is TRBJ2-1, with 8 bases that match TRBD2. The CDR3 runs to 12 residues. Per germline, CDR1 DFQATT and CDR2 SNEGSKA (reference sequence). With V trimmed by 7 bases and J by 9 bases, 8 bases remained unmatched. The CDR3 loop is CSVQRGNGEQFF. CDR3 coding DNA: TGCAGTGTACAGCGGGGGAACGGTGAGCAGTTCTTC.

There are many counts of this clonotype. This sequence joins TRBV24-1 and TRBJ1-5; TRBD1 agrees at 7 bases. CDR3 length: 15 residues. From germline, CDR1 is KGHDR and CDR2 SFDVKD. The V segment lost 3 bases and the J segment 5 bases; nucleotides outside the gene matches: 6. For the CDR3, the DNA is TGTGCCACCAGTGATCAGACAGGGCCTGATCAGCCCCAGCATTTT. Translation gives CATSDQTGPDQPQHF.

The chain is built from TRBV20-1 and TRBJ2-5; D gene uncertain. The length of the CDR3 is 12 residues. Germline loops: CDR1 DFQATT, CDR2 SNEGSKA (reference sequence). V dropped 6 bases and J dropped 2 bases, with 10 bases sitting between them. CDR3 in DNA: TGCAGTGCCTTGCTTGGACAAGAGACCCAGTACTTC. Translated, it gives CSALLGQETQYF.

The chain couples TRBV20-1 to TRBJ2-3; D gene ambiguous. The CDR3 contains 12 residues. The V and J ends lost 6 bases and 4 bases respectively, with 11 bases between them. CDR1 and CDR2 from the germline V gene are DFQATT and SNEGSKA (reference sequence). The CDR3 is CSAKKEADTQYF. CDR3 DNA sequence: TGCAGTGCCAAAAAAGAGGCAGATACGCAGTATTTT.

This clonotype was seen only a few times. The gene calls are TRBV6-1 and TRBJ1-2, with 7 positions matching TRBD1. This CDR3 comprises 13 residues. The trim removed 7 bases at V and 8 bases at J, leaving 10 bases unmatched. Germline values: CDR1 MNHNS, CDR2 SASEGT. The CDR3: CASTRGGQGGYTF. CDR3 bases: TGTGCCAGCACCAGGGGGGGGCAGGGCGGCTACACCTTC.

The chain uses TRBV20-1 and TRBJ1-4; perhaps TRBD1 as D (5 bases). V lost 0 bases, J lost 0 bases, and 14 bases lay in between. The CDR3 extends over 17 amino acids. CDR1 is DFQATT, CDR2 SNEGSKA, per germline (reference sequence). The CDR3 loop reads CSARDPQARATNEKLFF. Written as DNA, the CDR3 is TGCAGTGCTAGAGATCCACAGGCCCGAGCAACTAATGAAAAACTGTTTTTT.

In this sample, this clonotype turned up a few times. The chain is built from TRBV14 and TRBJ2-7; D is perhaps TRBD2 (6 bases). Germline V gene data show CDR1 as SGHDN and CDR2 as FVKESK. The CDR3 extends over 15 amino acids. Trimming left V 1 base short and J 1 base short, with 11 bases between. CDR3 sequence: CASSQAWGRSYEQYF. For the CDR3, the DNA is TGTGCCAGCAGCCAAGCCTGGGGGAGGTCCTACGAGCAGTACTTC.

The chain is built from TRBV6-5 and TRBJ2-7; 8 bases are a match to TRBD2. CDR3 length: 14 amino acids. Germline CDR1 is MNHEY and CDR2 is SVGAGI. Unmatched junction bases numbered 10, after V lost 11 bases and J lost 1 base. The chain's CDR3 is CARLGGGASYEQYF. The CDR3 DNA reads TGTGCCCGTCTCGGGGGGGGGGCTTCCTACGAGCAGTACTTC.